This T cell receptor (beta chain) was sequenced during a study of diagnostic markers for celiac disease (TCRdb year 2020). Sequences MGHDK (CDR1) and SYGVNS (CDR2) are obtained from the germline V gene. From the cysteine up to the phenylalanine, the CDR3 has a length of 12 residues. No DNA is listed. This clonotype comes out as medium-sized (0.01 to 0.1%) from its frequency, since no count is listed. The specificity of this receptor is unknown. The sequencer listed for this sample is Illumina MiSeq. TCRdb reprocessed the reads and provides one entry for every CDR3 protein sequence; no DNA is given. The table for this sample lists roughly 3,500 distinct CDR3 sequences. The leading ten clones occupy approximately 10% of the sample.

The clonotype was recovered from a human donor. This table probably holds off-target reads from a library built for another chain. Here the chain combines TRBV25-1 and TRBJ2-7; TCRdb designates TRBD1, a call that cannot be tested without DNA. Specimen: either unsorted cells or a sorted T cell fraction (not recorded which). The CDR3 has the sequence CAHRDREYEQYF.